Listed below are T cell receptor beta chains from one sample, sequenced in a study of blood T cell repertoires in COVID-19. The repertoire was sequenced with immunoSEQ multiplex PCR; TCRdb's copy has only in-frame clones and lacks some. The repertoire holds hundreds of thousands of clones, nearly 90% seen once, with approximately 2% in the top ten. Sequenced material: PBMCs or T cells enriched from blood (not recorded which). These TCRs come from a woman aged 18-29 years with acute COVID-19. Both conserved end residues are part of each CDR3. Each record gives: V gene, D gene, J gene, clone size, CDR3 DNA, CDR3 protein. The D gene is left open where the match is weak. Part of the rows lack a size; the others show once, few, many or a class for expanded clones.

V gene: TRBV5-1
D gene: .
J gene: TRBJ1-1
clone size: .
CDR3 DNA: TGCGCCAGCAGCTTGGAAGGCCACGGGAGTGATGAAGCTTTCTTT
CDR3 protein: CASSLEGHGSDEAFF

V gene: TRBV10-1
D gene: .
J gene: TRBJ1-5
clone size: .
CDR3 DNA: TGCGCCAGCAGCGGGGGGATCGGTCAGCCCCAGCATTTT
CDR3 protein: CASSGGIGQPQHF

V gene: TRBV9
D gene: .
J gene: TRBJ1-1
clone size: once
CDR3 DNA: TGTGCCAGCAGCGTATCCCCAGACGACAGGGAAGCTTTCTTT
CDR3 protein: CASSVSPDDREAFF

V gene: TRBV19
D gene: .
J gene: TRBJ2-1
clone size: .
CDR3 DNA: TGTGCCAGTAGTATCACCAGGGGTTGGGATTCCTACAATGAGCAGTTCTTC
CDR3 protein: CASSITRGWDSYNEQFF

V gene: TRBV3-1/TRBV3-2
D gene: TRBD2
J gene: TRBJ2-6
clone size: once
CDR3 DNA: TGTGCCAGCAGCCAAGGGAGCGGGGGAGGATCTGGGGCCAACGTCCTGACTTTC
CDR3 protein: CASSQGSGGGSGANVLTF

V gene: TRBV7-2
D gene: TRBD2
J gene: TRBJ2-2
clone size: .
CDR3 DNA: TGTGCCAGCAGCTTAGCCTGGCTAGCGGGAGTTGCGGGGGAGCTGTTTTTT
CDR3 protein: CASSLAWLAGVAGELFF

V gene: TRBV4-3
D gene: .
J gene: TRBJ1-2
clone size: .
CDR3 DNA: TGCGCCAGCAGCCCACAAAGGGGGGGGAATGGCTACACCTTC
CDR3 protein: CASSPQRGGNGYTF

V gene: TRBV6-5
D gene: .
J gene: TRBJ1-5
clone size: .
CDR3 DNA: TGTGCCAGCAGTCAGGGGAATCAGCCCCAGCATTTT
CDR3 protein: CASSQGNQPQHF

V gene: TRBV12-3/TRBV12-4
D gene: .
J gene: TRBJ2-6
clone size: .
CDR3 DNA: TGTGCCACCCGGGGTTCTGGGGCCAACGTCCTGACTTTC
CDR3 protein: CATRGSGANVLTF

V gene: TRBV9
D gene: TRBD1
J gene: TRBJ2-4
clone size: .
CDR3 DNA: TGTGCCAGCAGCGTGGACAGGGGGGGTATTCAGTACTTC
CDR3 protein: CASSVDRGGIQYF

V gene: TRBV9
D gene: .
J gene: TRBJ2-3
clone size: .
CDR3 DNA: TGTGCCAGCAGCGTAGCTTTAGGTGGGCGGGGCCTACGCACAGATACGCAGTATTTT
CDR3 protein: CASSVALGGRGLRTDTQYF

V gene: TRBV29-1
D gene: .
J gene: TRBJ1-1
clone size: .
CDR3 DNA: TGCAGCGTTGCCCGCGCGGGGAACACTGAAGCTTTCTTT
CDR3 protein: CSVARAGNTEAFF

V gene: TRBV7-6
D gene: .
J gene: TRBJ2-7
clone size: once
CDR3 DNA: TGTGCCAGCAGCCCCAGCGGCTACGAGCAGTACTTC
CDR3 protein: CASSPSGYEQYF

V gene: TRBV5-1
D gene: TRBD2
J gene: TRBJ2-7
clone size: .
CDR3 DNA: TGCGCCAGCAGCTTGATGGTTAGCGGGAGTTACGAGCAGTACTTC
CDR3 protein: CASSLMVSGSYEQYF

V gene: TRBV7-2
D gene: .
J gene: TRBJ2-7
clone size: .
CDR3 DNA: TGTGCCAGCAGCTCGGGACTGCCCTCCGAGCAGTACTTC
CDR3 protein: CASSSGLPSEQYF

V gene: TRBV5-4
D gene: TRBD1
J gene: TRBJ1-1
clone size: .
CDR3 DNA: TGTGCCAGCAGACCCGGGACAGGGGGCGTCATGAACACTGAAGCTTTCTTT
CDR3 protein: CASRPGTGGVMNTEAFF

V gene: TRBV12-3/TRBV12-4
D gene: .
J gene: TRBJ2-3
clone size: .
CDR3 DNA: TGTGCCAGCAGTTCGGAGGATACGCAGTATTTT
CDR3 protein: CASSSEDTQYF

V gene: TRBV5-6
D gene: TRBD1
J gene: TRBJ2-3
clone size: .
CDR3 DNA: TGTGCCAGCAAGGCAGGGGGCGCAGATACGCAGTATTTT
CDR3 protein: CASKAGGADTQYF

V gene: TRBV7-8
D gene: .
J gene: TRBJ1-2
clone size: .
CDR3 DNA: TGTGCCAGCAGCTTAGGGGCCGGGACACTAAACTATGGCTACACCTTC
CDR3 protein: CASSLGAGTLNYGYTF

V gene: TRBV4-1
D gene: .
J gene: TRBJ1-5
clone size: .
CDR3 DNA: TGCGCCAGCAGCCAAGGGACAGAGCAGCATTTT
CDR3 protein: CASSQGTEQHF

V gene: TRBV28
D gene: .
J gene: TRBJ1-1
clone size: .
CDR3 DNA: TGTGCCAGCAGTTTCTACGGAAGGGGCACTGAAGCTTTCTTT
CDR3 protein: CASSFYGRGTEAFF

V gene: TRBV11-2
D gene: .
J gene: TRBJ2-2
clone size: .
CDR3 DNA: TGTGCCAGCAGCTTAGGACAGAACACCGGGGAGCTGTTTTTT
CDR3 protein: CASSLGQNTGELFF

V gene: TRBV4-3
D gene: .
J gene: TRBJ1-6
clone size: once
CDR3 DNA: TGCGCCAGCAGCCAAGAGAGGATTAATTCACCCCTCCACTTT
CDR3 protein: CASSQERINSPLHF

V gene: TRBV7-9
D gene: .
J gene: TRBJ2-1
clone size: .
CDR3 DNA: TGTGCCAGCAGCTTAAAGGGGTGGAATGAGCAGTTCTTC
CDR3 protein: CASSLKGWNEQFF

V gene: TRBV30
D gene: .
J gene: TRBJ2-3
clone size: .
CDR3 DNA: TGTGCCTGGAGCCACGAGGGGGAGCGTCATACGCAGTATTTT
CDR3 protein: CAWSHEGERHTQYF

V gene: TRBV2
D gene: .
J gene: TRBJ2-1
clone size: few
CDR3 DNA: TGTGCCAGTCGGGAAGTGGACAATGAGCAGTTCTTC
CDR3 protein: CASREVDNEQFF

V gene: TRBV5-5
D gene: TRBD1
J gene: TRBJ2-7
clone size: .
CDR3 DNA: TGTGCCAGCAGCTTCCGGACAGGCTACGAGCAGTACTTC
CDR3 protein: CASSFRTGYEQYF

V gene: TRBV6-4
D gene: TRBD2
J gene: TRBJ2-3
clone size: .
CDR3 DNA: TGTGCCAGCAGTGACGATACTAGCGGGGGTGCAGATACGCAGTATTTT
CDR3 protein: CASSDDTSGGADTQYF

V gene: TRBV24-1
D gene: TRBD1
J gene: TRBJ2-5
clone size: .
CDR3 DNA: TGTGCCACCAGTGATTTGAAACAGGGGGCTCAAGAGACCCAGTACTTC
CDR3 protein: CATSDLKQGAQETQYF